Sequencing of this T cell receptor (beta chain) was carried out in a study of shared clonotypes between healthy human individuals. The assay was immunoSEQ multiplex PCR, and TCRdb's table has in-frame clones only and misses some. Among more than 450,000 clones listed, approximately 85% were seen once. V was clipped by 4 bases and J by 0 bases; unmatched bases: 3. This CDR3 is 15 amino acids long. Per germline, CDR1 SEHNR and CDR2 FQNEAQ (reference sequence). Material for sequencing was PBMCs. The gene calls are TRBV7-9 and TRBJ2-3; TRBD1 matches 8 bases. This TCR was recovered from a woman aged 40 to 50 in good health. Some clones in this sample may be carry-over from other donors' samples. For the CDR3, the DNA is TGTGCCAGCAGCTACGACAGGGGAAGCACAGATACGCAGTATTTT. As protein: CASSYDRGSTDTQYF.